These T cell receptor beta chains were read from a single sample in a study of blood T cell repertoires in COVID-19. Clones were sequenced by immunoSEQ multiplex PCR, and TCRdb holds only the in-frame ones, with some missing. Of roughly 260,000 clones in the sample, around 90% were seen once. Material for sequencing was PBMCs or T cells enriched from blood (not recorded which). Source of these receptors: a woman aged 30 to 39 with acute COVID-19. Each CDR3 is given with its conserved first and last residue. The order of the fields is CDR3 protein, CDR3 DNA, clone size, J gene, D gene, V gene. A D gene is named only where the DNA matches it firmly. Clone size, where shown, is once, few, many, or a class for clones that have expanded.

CASSLARQGEGYTF TGTGCCAGCAGCTTAGCGCGCCAGGGGGAGGGCTACACCTTC - TRBJ1-2 TRBD1 TRBV7-9
CASSPILRQYSNQPQHF TGTGCCAGCAGCCCAATATTAAGACAGTATAGCAATCAGCCCCAGCATTTT - TRBJ1-5 - TRBV5-5
CASSRGGRVNTEAFF TGTGCCAGCAGCCGAGGCGGCAGGGTGAACACTGAAGCTTTCTTT - TRBJ1-1 - TRBV7-8
CASSQDNRGRPHNEQFF TGTGCCAGCAGCCAAGACAACAGGGGGCGCCCCCACAATGAGCAGTTCTTC - TRBJ2-1 TRBD1 TRBV14
CASSLSAGVGEKLFF TGTGCCAGCAGCTTGTCGGCAGGGGTGGGTGAAAAACTGTTTTTT - TRBJ1-4 - TRBV5-6
CASSLGQKSSGNTIYF TGTGCCAGCAGCCTGGGACAGAAGTCCTCTGGAAACACCATATATTTT few TRBJ1-3 TRBD1 TRBV5-4
CASRAPGGSYQETQYF TGTGCCAGCAGGGCTCCGGGGGGGTCGTACCAAGAGACCCAGTACTTC - TRBJ2-5 TRBD2 TRBV27
CASSLGQGAHGYTF TGTGCCAGCAGCTTAGGTCAGGGGGCACATGGCTACACCTTC once TRBJ1-2 TRBD1 TRBV7-8
CASSAGTGGSGNTIYF TGTGCCAGCAGCGCCGGGACAGGGGGCTCTGGAAACACCATATATTTT - TRBJ1-3 TRBD1 TRBV7-9
CSASKSVYNSPLHF TGCAGTGCTAGTAAGTCGGTGTATAATTCACCCCTCCACTTT - TRBJ1-6 - TRBV20-1
CASSHRRGEAFF TGTGCCAGCAGTCATAGACGGGGTGAAGCTTTCTTT many TRBJ1-1 - TRBV6-5
CASSLIGGGLAGAVSTDTQYF TGTGCCAGCAGCTTAATCGGGGGCGGACTAGCGGGGGCAGTAAGCACAGATACGCAGTATTTT - TRBJ2-3 TRBD2 TRBV7-6
CATSRDMGRVEKLFF TGTGCCACCAGCAGAGATATGGGCAGGGTTGAAAAACTGTTTTTT - TRBJ1-4 - TRBV15
CATRQTNTGELFF TGTGCCACCCGACAGACAAACACCGGGGAGCTGTTTTTT - TRBJ2-2 - TRBV6-1
CASSWTANTGELFF TGTGCCAGCAGCTGGACAGCGAACACCGGGGAGCTGTTTTTT once TRBJ2-2 - TRBV2
CASSLGGRANADTQYF TGTGCCAGCAGCTTAGGCGGGAGGGCAAATGCAGATACGCAGTATTTT - TRBJ2-3 TRBD2 TRBV7-6
CASSLRGSGANVLTF TGTGCCAGCAGTCTCAGGGGCTCTGGGGCCAACGTCCTGACTTTC - TRBJ2-6 - TRBV6-5
CASSWTGTGANVLTF TGTGCCAGCAGTTGGACAGGGACTGGGGCCAACGTCCTGACTTTC - TRBJ2-6 TRBD1 TRBV28
CASSFSGENSPLHF TGTGCCAGCAGTTTTTCCGGGGAGAATTCACCCCTCCACTTT - TRBJ1-6 - TRBV6-5
CASSHDGQGGNIQYF TGTGCCAGCAGCCATGATGGACAGGGTGGGAACATTCAGTACTTC - TRBJ2-4 TRBD1 TRBV3-1/TRBV3-2
CASSQGPGITLNSPLHF TGCGCCAGCAGCCAAGGTCCGGGGATAACGCTCAATTCACCCCTCCACTTT - TRBJ1-6 - TRBV4-1
CATSRTQTNTEAFF TGTGCCACCAGTCGCACCCAAACTAACACTGAAGCTTTCTTT - TRBJ1-1 - TRBV15
CASSLVGDRGETQYF TGTGCCAGCAGCTTAGTGGGAGACAGGGGTGAGACCCAGTACTTC - TRBJ2-5 TRBD1 TRBV11-2
CASSILTGGRTEAFF TGTGCCAGTAGTATCCTGACAGGGGGGCGCACTGAAGCTTTCTTT - TRBJ1-1 TRBD1 TRBV19
CASSHGRVRNEQFF TGTGCCAGCAGCCACGGCAGGGTTAGGAATGAGCAGTTCTTC - TRBJ2-1 - TRBV14
CASSPGFGGRVGNTIYF TGTGCCAGCTCACCAGGATTTGGTGGGAGAGTTGGAAACACCATATATTTT - TRBJ1-3 - TRBV18
CAWRYREYYGYTF TGTGCCTGGAGGTATCGGGAGTATTACGGCTACACCTTC - TRBJ1-2 - TRBV30
CASSQEGGWTEAFF TGTGCCAGCAGCCAAGAAGGGGGTTGGACTGAAGCTTTCTTT - TRBJ1-1 - TRBV4-2
CASSPLTRTDYGYTF TGTGCCAGCAGCCCGTTAACCCGGACAGACTATGGCTACACCTTC - TRBJ1-2 - TRBV14
CASSFNPSGPDTQYF TGTGCCAGCAGCTTCAACCCTAGTGGTCCAGATACGCAGTATTTT few TRBJ2-3 - TRBV7-6
CASGQASTDTQYF TGTGCCAGCGGCCAGGCTAGCACAGATACGCAGTATTTT - TRBJ2-3 - TRBV9
CASSRGQVGEKLFF TGTGCCAGCAGTCGCGGACAGGTGGGGGAAAAACTGTTTTTT - TRBJ1-4 TRBD1 TRBV25-1
CASSLGGRGPSGANVLTF TGTGCCAGCAGTTTGGGGGGGCGGGGGCCATCTGGGGCCAACGTCCTGACTTTC - TRBJ2-6 - TRBV28
CASSPSDRAGNTIYF TGTGCCAGCTCACCATCCGACAGGGCTGGAAACACCATATATTTT few TRBJ1-3 TRBD1 TRBV18
CASSLAPPGLAGTYEQYF TGTGCCAGCAGTTTAGCCCCCCCTGGGCTAGCGGGAACCTACGAGCAGTACTTC - TRBJ2-7 TRBD2 TRBV27
CATSRGDRENEQYF TGTGCCACCAGCAGAGGGGACAGGGAGAACGAGCAGTACTTC - TRBJ2-7 TRBD1 TRBV15
CASSSETGGRYNEQFF TGTGCCAGCAGTTCCGAGACAGGGGGCAGGTACAATGAGCAGTTCTTC - TRBJ2-1 TRBD1 TRBV28
CSVATSSYEQYF TGCAGCGTTGCTACGAGCTCCTACGAGCAGTACTTC - TRBJ2-7 - TRBV29-1
CSASSTGTSGYNEQFF TGCAGTGCTAGTTCCACCGGGACTAGCGGATACAATGAGCAGTTCTTC - TRBJ2-1 TRBD2 TRBV20-1
CASSPPGLAGAYEQYF TGTGCCAGCAGTCCCCCTGGACTAGCGGGCGCCTACGAGCAGTACTTC - TRBJ2-7 TRBD2 TRBV27
CASSGTGVYYGYTF TGTGCCAGCAGTGGGACAGGGGTTTACTATGGCTACACCTTC - TRBJ1-2 TRBD1 TRBV2
CASSQGTSGVLEEKTDTQYF TGTGCCAGCAGCCAAGGAACTAGCGGGGTTCTAGAAGAGAAAACAGATACGCAGTATTTT - TRBJ2-3 TRBD2 TRBV3-1/TRBV3-2
CASSPTPGQGAVVETQYF TGCGCCAGCAGCCCAACCCCGGGACAGGGGGCGGTAGTAGAGACCCAGTACTTC - TRBJ2-5 TRBD1 TRBV5-1
CASSLAGQGKFHEQYF TGCGCCAGCAGCTTGGCGGGACAGGGAAAATTCCACGAGCAGTACTTC - TRBJ2-7 TRBD1 TRBV5-1